This T cell receptor (beta chain) was observed in a study of blood T cell repertoires in COVID-19. This table comes from immunoSEQ multiplex PCR, and its TCRdb copy is limited to in-frame clones, with some not included. The table lists about 160,000 clones, roughly 82% of them singletons, with more than 2% in the top ten. This TCR derives from a man in his sixties or seventies with acute or convalescent COVID-19. Specimen: peripheral blood.

CDR3 in DNA: TGTGCCAGCAGTGAAGGGGGGCAGGGGGTTCAGCCCCAGCATTTT. Its translation: CASSEGGQGVQPQHF. V gene TRBV2 combines with J gene TRBJ1-5; 7 nucleotides line up with TRBD1. In germline, CDR1 is SNHLY, CDR2 FYNNEI. The V and J ends lost 1 base and 6 bases, in that order; junction bases with no gene match: 6. This CDR3 contains 15 residues.